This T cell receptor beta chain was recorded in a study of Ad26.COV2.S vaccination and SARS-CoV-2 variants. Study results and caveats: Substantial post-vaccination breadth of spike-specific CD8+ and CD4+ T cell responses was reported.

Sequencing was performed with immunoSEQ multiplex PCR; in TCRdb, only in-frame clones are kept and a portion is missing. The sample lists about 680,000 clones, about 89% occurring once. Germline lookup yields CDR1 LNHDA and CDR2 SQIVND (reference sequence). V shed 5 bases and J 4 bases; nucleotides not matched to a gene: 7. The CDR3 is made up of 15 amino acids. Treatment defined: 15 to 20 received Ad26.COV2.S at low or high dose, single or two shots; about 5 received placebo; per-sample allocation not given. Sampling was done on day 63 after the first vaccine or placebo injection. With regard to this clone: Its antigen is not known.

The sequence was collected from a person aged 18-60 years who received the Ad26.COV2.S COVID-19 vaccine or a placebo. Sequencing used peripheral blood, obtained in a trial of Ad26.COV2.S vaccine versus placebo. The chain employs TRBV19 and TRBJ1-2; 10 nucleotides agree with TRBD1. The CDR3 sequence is CASSPRTGGSYGYTF. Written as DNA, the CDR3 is TGTGCCAGTAGTCCAAGGACAGGGGGAAGCTATGGCTACACCTTC. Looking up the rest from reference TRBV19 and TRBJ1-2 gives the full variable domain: DGGITQSPKYLFRKEGQNVTLSCEQNLNHDAMYWYRQDPGQGLRLIYYSQIVNDFQKGDIAEGYSVSREKKESFPLTVTSAQKNPTAFYLCASSPRTGGSYGYTFGSGTRLTVV.